One T cell receptor beta chain is described in this entry. Its antigen is still unknown. No much larger clone is present one base from it, and per-base qualities are unavailable. The sample belongs to a study of T cell changes during pregnancy in multiple sclerosis (dated 2019 in TCRdb). Turning to the overall study: In women with multiple sclerosis, the researchers looked at how the T cell repertoire shifted as pregnancy progressed.

From the cysteine up to the phenylalanine, the CDR3 has a length of 15 residues. Solely the CDR3 DNA is kept, with 45 bases framed from the first base. V loses 6 bases at its end and J loses 6 bases; junction bases beyond the gene matches: 10. CDR1 and CDR2 (KGHSH, LQKENI) derive from the germline V gene. Libraries were prepared through the immunoSEQ multiplex PCR assay. TCRdb carries this immuneACCESS record with in-frame sequences only. Its versions omit some clonotypes, under half of them owing to an unresolved V gene in the studies checked, with the rest unexplained. The sample yields tens of thousands of clones; 75% to 95% were counted once. More than 0.3% of the sample is held by the ten biggest clonotypes.

The rearrangement joined TRBV18 to TRBJ1-1; the junction holds 10 bases that match TRBD1. Sequenced here: CD4+ T cells from peripheral blood mononuclear cells, sampled in the third trimester of pregnancy. The origin of this receptor is a female donor in good health, enrolled as a control in a pregnancy study. CDR3 protein: CASSTGTGDLSEAFF. At the DNA level, the sequence is TGTGCCAGCTCCACCGGGACAGGGGACTTATCTGAAGCTTTCTTT. The CDR3 plus the reference TRBV18 and TRBJ1-1 genes for the other parts give the full variable domain: NAGVMQNPRHLVRRRGQEARLRCSPMKGHSHVYWYRQLPEEGLKFMVYLQKENIIDESGMPKERFSAEFPKEGPSILRIQQVVRGDSAAYFCASSTGTGDLSEAFFGQGTRLTVV.